The clone carrying this TCR beta chain was picked up a small number of times. Antigen: not known. The data originate from a study of CD8+CD57+ T cells in acquired aplastic anemia. CDR3 and TCR beta VDJ profiling relied on genomic DNA as the template. TCRdb reprocessed the reads via MiXCR and lists one record per CDR3 protein. This table has 450,000 to 600,000 distinct CDR3 sequences, around 30% appearing once. Findings and limits, study-wide: Twenty-nine CD8+ CDR3 sequences were shared between patients and controls. Researchers reported that CD8+ Simpson's diversity was not significantly different in patients versus controls.

Patients sequenced had flow cytometry evidence of CD8+CD57+ cell expansion. The CDR3 sequence is 17 residues long. Germline-derived CDR1 and CDR2 are MGHRA and YSYEKL. Deletions cut 2 bases from V and 0 bases from J, with 11 bases between. This clonotype originated in a human donor with aplastic anemia. V usage is TRBV4-1 and J usage is TRBJ2-6; the D gene is possibly TRBD1 (5 bases). The specimen sequenced was sorted CD4+, CD8+, or CD8+CD57+ T cells (not recorded which) from PBMCs. CDR3 in DNA: TGCGCCAGCAGCCAACCACGACAGAGCTCTGGGGCCAACGTCCTGACTTTC. This translates into CASSQPRQSSGANVLTF.